The clone carrying this TCR beta chain was seen a single time. Its antigen remains unidentified. Between the trimmed V and J ends, which lost 3 bases and 0 bases, there was a span of 12 bases. Germline V gives CDR1 SGHDT, CDR2 YYEEEE. This CDR3 has 16 residues. TCRdb's table, derived via immunoSEQ multiplex PCR, lists solely in-frame clones and lacks some. The data hold approximately 130,000 clones, with 75% to 95% observed a single time. The source of the sample is a study of T cell responses to AZD1222 COVID-19 vaccine. Study-level findings and limits: Researchers report vaccine-associated CD4 TCRs spanning spike, with dominance at 160-218 and 743-854. Vaccination with two AZD1222 doses was followed by a rise in Spike-specific TCR breadth and depth. Baseline antibody screening turned up just a handful of seropositive AZD1222 recipients.

The sequence derives from an adult in good health. Sequences were derived from peripheral blood, sampled on day 0 of AZD1222 vaccination. This chain connects TRBV5-6 to TRBJ1-4; D remains unclear. Here the CDR3 reads CASSSWQASTNEKLFF. The CDR3 region has the DNA TGTGCCAGCAGCTCCTGGCAGGCATCAACTAATGAAAAACTGTTTTTT.